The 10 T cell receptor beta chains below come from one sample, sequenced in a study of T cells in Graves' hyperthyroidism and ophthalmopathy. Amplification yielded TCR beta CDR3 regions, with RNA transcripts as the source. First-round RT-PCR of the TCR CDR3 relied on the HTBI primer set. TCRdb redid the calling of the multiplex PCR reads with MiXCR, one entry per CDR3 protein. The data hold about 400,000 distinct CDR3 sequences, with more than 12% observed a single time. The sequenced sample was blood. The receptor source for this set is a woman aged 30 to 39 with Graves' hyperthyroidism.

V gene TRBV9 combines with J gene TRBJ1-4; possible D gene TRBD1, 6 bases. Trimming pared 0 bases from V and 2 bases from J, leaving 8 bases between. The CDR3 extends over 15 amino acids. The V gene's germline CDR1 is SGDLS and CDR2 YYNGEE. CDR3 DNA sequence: TGTGCCAGCAGCGTAGCAGGACAGACTAATGAAAAACTGTTTTTT. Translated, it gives CASSVAGQTNEKLFF. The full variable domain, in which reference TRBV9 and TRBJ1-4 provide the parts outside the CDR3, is DSGVTQTPKHLITATGQRVTLRCSPRSGDLSVYWYQQSLDQGLQFLIQYYNGEERAKGNILERFSAQQFPDLHSELNLSSLELGDSALYFCASSVAGQTNEKLFFGSGTQLSVL.

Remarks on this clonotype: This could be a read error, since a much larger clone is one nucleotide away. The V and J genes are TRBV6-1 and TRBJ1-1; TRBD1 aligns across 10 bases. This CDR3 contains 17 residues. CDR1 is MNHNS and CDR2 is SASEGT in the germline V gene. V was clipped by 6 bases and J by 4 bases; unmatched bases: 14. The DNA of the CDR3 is TGTGCCAGCAGGAGCGTCCGGGACAGGGGACTTAGCACTGAAGCTTTCTTT. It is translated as CASRSVRDRGLSTEAFF.

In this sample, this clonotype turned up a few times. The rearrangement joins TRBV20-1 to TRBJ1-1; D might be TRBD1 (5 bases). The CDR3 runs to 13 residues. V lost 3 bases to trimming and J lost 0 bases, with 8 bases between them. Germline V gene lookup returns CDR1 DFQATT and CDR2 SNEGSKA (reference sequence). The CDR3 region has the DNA TGCAGTGCTAGGGACACGGTGAACACTGAAGCTTTCTTT. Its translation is CSARDTVNTEAFF.

The DNA for the CDR3 is TGTGCCAGCAGGGAATCTGAGACCCAGTACTTC. Amino acid sequence: CASRESETQYF. The chain couples TRBV28 to TRBJ2-5; D not resolved. Deletions cut 6 bases from V and 5 bases from J, with 7 bases between. The germline CDR1 and CDR2 sequences are MDHEN and SYDVKM. CDR3 length: 11 residues.

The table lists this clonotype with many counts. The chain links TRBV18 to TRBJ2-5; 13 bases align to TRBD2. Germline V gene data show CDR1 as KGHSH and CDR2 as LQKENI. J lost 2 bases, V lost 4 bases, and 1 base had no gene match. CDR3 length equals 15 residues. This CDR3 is CASSQGLAGQETQYF. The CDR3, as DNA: TGTGCCAGCTCACAGGGACTAGCGGGGCAAGAGACCCAGTACTTC.

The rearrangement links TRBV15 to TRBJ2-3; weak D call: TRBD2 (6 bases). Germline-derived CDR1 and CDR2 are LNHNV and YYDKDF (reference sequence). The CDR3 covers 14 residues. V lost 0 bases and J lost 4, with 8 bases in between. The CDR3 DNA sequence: TGTGCCACCAGCAGAGATCCGGGGGCAGATACGCAGTATTTT. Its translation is CATSRDPGADTQYF.

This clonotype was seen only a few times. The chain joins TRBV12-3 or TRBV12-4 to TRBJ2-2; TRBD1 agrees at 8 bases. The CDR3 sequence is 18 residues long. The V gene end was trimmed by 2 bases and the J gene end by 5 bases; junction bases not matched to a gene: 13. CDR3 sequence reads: CASSLLGQGVMGTGELFF. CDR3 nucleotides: TGTGCCAGCAGTTTACTAGGACAGGGCGTCATGGGTACCGGGGAGCTGTTTTTT.

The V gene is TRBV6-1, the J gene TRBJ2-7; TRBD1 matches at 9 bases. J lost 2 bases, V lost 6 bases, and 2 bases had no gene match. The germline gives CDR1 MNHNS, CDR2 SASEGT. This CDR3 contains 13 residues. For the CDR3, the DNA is TGTGCCAGCAGCTGGACAGGGGCCTACGAGCAGTACTTC. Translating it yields CASSWTGAYEQYF.

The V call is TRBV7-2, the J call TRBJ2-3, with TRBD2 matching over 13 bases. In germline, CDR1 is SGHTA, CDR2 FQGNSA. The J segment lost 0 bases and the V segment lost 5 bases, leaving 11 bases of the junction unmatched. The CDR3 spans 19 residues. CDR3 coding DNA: TGTGCCAGCAGCCCCCGCGGACTAGCGGGAGTGGATAGCACAGATACGCAGTATTTT. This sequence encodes CASSPRGLAGVDSTDTQYF.

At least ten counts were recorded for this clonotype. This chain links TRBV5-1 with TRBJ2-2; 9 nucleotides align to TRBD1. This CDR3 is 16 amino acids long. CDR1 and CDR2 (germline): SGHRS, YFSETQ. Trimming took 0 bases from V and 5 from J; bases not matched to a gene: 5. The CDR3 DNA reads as TGCGCCAGCAGCTTGGCCGGGACAGGGAGGACCGGGGAGCTGTTTTTT. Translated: CASSLAGTGRTGELFF.